This T cell receptor beta chain was documented in a study of Graves' ophthalmopathy and Graves' hyperthyroidism. Hyperthyroidism was considered stable when no ophthalmopathy appeared within 18 months of follow-up. Researchers turned away patients with other autoimmune diseases, uncontrolled infections, pregnancy or lactation. This clonotype has ten or more counts. The antigen remains unidentified. V shed 0 bases, J shed 5 bases, and the junction held 2 bases outside the gene matches. The length of the CDR3 is 15 residues. Per the germline V gene, CDR1 is MNHEY and CDR2 is SMNVEV (reference sequence). The study's findings and limits: The 13-signature model separated ophthalmopathy from stable hyperthyroidism at 85% to 90% sensitivity and around 77% specificity. Most clonotypes expanded in thyroid above 0.001 frequency were present in blood too.

Investigators amplified TCR beta CDR3 regions from RNA transcripts. Following a first-round RT-PCR that used HTBI primers, a second-round multiplex PCR was carried out. MiXCR, applied by TCRdb to the multiplex PCR reads, yields one record per CDR3 protein. The data hold more than 300,000 distinct CDR3 sequences, with about a sixth observed a single time. The gene calls are TRBV27 and TRBJ2-7, with TRBD2 matching over 12 bases. The receptor comes from an adult woman with stable Graves' hyperthyroidism. The sequenced sample consisted of peripheral blood. CDR3 loop: CASSLSTSGSDEQYF. The CDR3 nucleotides are TGTGCCAGCAGTTTATCGACTAGCGGGAGTGACGAGCAGTACTTC.